This entry concerns a single T cell receptor (beta chain). What it recognizes is unknown. The read finishes 3 residues shy of the CDR3 end, and the germline J gene is used to complete it. The germline V gene encodes CDR1 LNHDA and CDR2 SQIVND (reference sequence). Trimming removed 5 bases from V and 5 bases from J, with 9 bases in between. This CDR3 is built from 13 residues. The data were obtained in a study of Tregs in tolerant kidney transplant recipients. Across the study: Mixed chimerism was transient after nonmyeloablative marrow transplants from related graft donors.

The protocol was immunoSEQ multiplex PCR, while the TCRdb copy is restricted to in-frame clones and leaves out a portion. The listing records roughly 32,000 clones. Thawed PBMCs were FACS-sorted into unstimulated CD4+CD25+CD127- regulatory T cells, CD4+CD25- non-regulatory cells, CD4 and CD8 cells. Findings of the study overall: Expanding Tregs on activated donor B cells appeared to best identify donor-specific TCRbeta clones. Some patients' samples used different primers over time, so nucleotide sequences weren't comparable.

This sequence was found in a human donor who received a combined kidney and bone marrow transplant. Material: CD8+ T cells from blood, obtained before the transplant. The chain combines TRBV19 with TRBJ1-4; no clear D. The sequenced CDR3 bases are TGTGCCAGTAGTCTCGGACTAAATGAAAAA. Residues: CASSLGLNEK. The CDR3 reads in full as CASSLGLNEKLFF. The entire variable domain, with the rest obtained from reference TRBV19 and TRBJ1-4, is as follows: DGGITQSPKYLFRKEGQNVTLSCEQNLNHDAMYWYRQDPGQGLRLIYYSQIVNDFQKGDIAEGYSVSREKKESFPLTVTSAQKNPTAFYLCASSLGLNEKLFFGSGTQLSVL.